Described below is a single T cell receptor (beta chain) sequence and its context. No antigen is known for it. This entry comes from a study of molecular identifiers for immune sequencing clone quantification. General observations from the study: Jurkat TCR RNA from one cell was spiked into about a million naive cells, and it was reportedly detectable there.

When naive CD8 T cells were sorted, they were gated as CD8+CD4-CCR7+CD45RA+. CDR3 length equals 16 residues. A single record per CDR3 protein comes from TCRdb applying MiXCR to the PCR reads. The sample yields fewer than 350,000 distinct CDR3 sequences, about a fifth seen once. This sequence originates from a human donor in good health. Some libraries in this study had Jurkat cell RNA spiked in. This chain joins TRBV1 and TRBJ1-4; TRBD1 is taken as the D call from the table, unchecked against the DNA. TRBV1 is classified as a pseudogene. Material: naive CD8+ T cells from blood, with Jurkat cell RNA spiked in. As to subset: FACS-sorted CD8+CD4-CCR7+CD45RA+ naive T cells. CDR3 residues: CTSSQDRGETEEKLSF. The CDR3 DNA sequence: TGCACCAGCAGCCAAGATAGGGGGGAGACAGAGGAAAAACTGTCTTTT.